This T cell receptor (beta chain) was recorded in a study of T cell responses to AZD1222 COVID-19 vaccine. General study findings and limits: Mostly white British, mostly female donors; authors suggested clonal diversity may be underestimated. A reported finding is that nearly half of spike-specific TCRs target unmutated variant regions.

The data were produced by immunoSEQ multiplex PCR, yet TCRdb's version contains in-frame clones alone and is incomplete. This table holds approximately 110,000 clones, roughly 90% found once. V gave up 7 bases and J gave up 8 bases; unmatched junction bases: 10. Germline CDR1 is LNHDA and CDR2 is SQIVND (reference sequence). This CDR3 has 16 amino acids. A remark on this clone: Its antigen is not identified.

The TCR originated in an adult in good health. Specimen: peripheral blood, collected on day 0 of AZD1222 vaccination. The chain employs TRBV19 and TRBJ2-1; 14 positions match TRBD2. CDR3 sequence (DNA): TGTGCCAGTACCGAGGGGGGACTAGCGGGAGTGGATGAGCAGTTCTTC. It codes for CASTEGGLAGVDEQFF.